The rows below give T cell receptor beta chains drawn from one sample of a study of beta chain features in type 1 diabetes. Some clones are missing from TCRdb's copy, which holds only in-frame ones; the method was immunoSEQ multiplex PCR. The data contain hundreds of thousands of clones, roughly 12% of them singletons. The material sequenced was naive CD4+ T cells from blood. The receptors were sampled from a man aged 18 to 35 with type 1 diabetes. Each CDR3 is given with its conserved first and last residue. Fields, in order: clone size, D gene, J gene, V gene, CDR3 protein, CDR3 DNA. The D gene is left open where the match is weak. The listing skips clone size in some rows; elsewhere it reads once, few, many or a size class.

- - TRBJ1-5 TRBV6-4 CASSADPNQPQHF TGTGCCAGCAGTGCGGACCCGAATCAGCCCCAGCATTTT
few - TRBJ2-7 TRBV6-5 CASSYQGQQYF TGTGCCAGCAGTTACCAGGGTCAGCAGTACTTC
- TRBD1 TRBJ1-4 TRBV6-6 CASRDRENEKLFF TGTGCCAGCAGGGACAGGGAGAATGAAAAACTGTTTTTT
few TRBD1 TRBJ2-1 TRBV7-7 CASSSPGQGYNEQFF TGTGCCAGCAGCTCACCGGGACAGGGATACAATGAGCAGTTCTTC
few - TRBJ2-1 TRBV23-1 CASPGRPPYNEQFF TGCGCCAGCCCCGGACGACCCCCTTACAATGAGCAGTTCTTC
- - TRBJ1-3 TRBV30 CAWSVPGDGNTIYF TGTGCCTGGAGTGTACCAGGAGACGGAAACACCATATATTTT
few TRBD1 TRBJ1-2 TRBV6-5 CASSYQGAAYGYTF TGTGCCAGCAGTTACCAGGGGGCAGCCTATGGCTACACCTTC
- - TRBJ2-3 TRBV7-2 CASSLGVLAQYF TGTGCCAGCAGCTTAGGTGTTCTCGCGCAGTATTTT
- - TRBJ2-3 TRBV13 CASSPGAGSTDTQYF TGTGCCAGCAGCCCCGGGGCGGGTAGCACAGATACGCAGTATTTT
- - TRBJ1-5 TRBV9 CASSGTGDRNQPQHF TGTGCCAGCAGCGGTACCGGAGACAGGAATCAGCCCCAGCATTTT
few TRBD1 TRBJ1-2 TRBV6-5 CASSYSNRGGDGYTF TGTGCCAGCAGTTACTCGAACAGGGGAGGGGATGGCTACACCTTC
few - TRBJ1-1 TRBV28 CASSLQRGLRNTEAFF TGTGCCAGCAGTTTGCAGCGCGGGCTTAGGAACACTGAAGCTTTCTTT
- - TRBJ2-7 TRBV5-6 CASSLDMRGYEQYF TGTGCCAGCAGCTTGGATATGCGGGGCTACGAGCAGTACTTC
- - TRBJ2-7 TRBV7-2 CASSASLGGAYEQYF TGTGCCAGCAGCGCGTCCCTCGGGGGCGCGTACGAGCAGTACTTC
- - TRBJ2-7 TRBV7-9 CASTPSGTLTYEQYF TGTGCCAGCACCCCCTCCGGGACTCTAACCTACGAGCAGTACTTC
- - TRBJ2-3 TRBV7-9 CASSLAPLDTQYF TGTGCCAGCAGCTTAGCGCCCCTGGATACGCAGTATTTT
- TRBD1 TRBJ2-1 TRBV30 CAWSTGQGSYNEQFF TGTGCCTGGAGTACGGGACAGGGCTCCTACAATGAGCAGTTCTTC
- - TRBJ1-1 TRBV28 CASSLDSGGLNTEAFF TGTGCCAGCAGTTTAGACTCCGGCGGCTTGAACACTGAAGCTTTCTTT
few - TRBJ2-1 TRBV28 CASSFRTSLGNEQFF TGTGCCAGCAGTTTTCGCACTTCCTTAGGCAATGAGCAGTTCTTC
few - TRBJ1-3 TRBV7-2 CASRRPTSSGNTIYF TGTGCCAGCAGACGTCCGACGAGCTCTGGAAACACCATATATTTT
- TRBD1 TRBJ1-5 TRBV6-1 CASSAGQGNQPQHF TGTGCCAGCAGTGCCGGACAGGGGAATCAGCCCCAGCATTTT
- - TRBJ1-4 TRBV10-3 CAITGTHGEKLFF TGTGCCATCACCGGGACTCATGGTGAAAAACTGTTTTTT
few TRBD1 TRBJ2-3 TRBV9 CASSPRQGNTDTQYF TGTGCCAGCAGCCCCCGACAGGGAAACACAGATACGCAGTATTTT
- TRBD2 TRBJ2-1 TRBV11-3 CASSPPGVAGLNEQFF TGTGCCAGCAGCCCCCCCGGGGTAGCGGGGTTAAATGAGCAGTTCTTC
- - TRBJ2-7 TRBV6-5 CASSYSRVATYEQYF TGTGCCAGCAGTTACTCCAGGGTGGCCACCTACGAGCAGTACTTC
few - TRBJ1-2 TRBV29-1 CSVEDRQLGGYTF TGCAGCGTTGAAGACAGGCAGTTGGGAGGCTACACCTTC
- - TRBJ2-7 TRBV5-6 CASSLSQGDRHEQYF TGTGCCAGCAGCCTTTCACAGGGTGACCGCCACGAGCAGTACTTC
- TRBD1 TRBJ2-1 TRBV28 CASSGADRSSYNEQFF TGTGCCAGCAGCGGGGCGGACAGGAGCTCCTACAATGAGCAGTTCTTC
few TRBD2 TRBJ2-1 TRBV2 CASSVSPRSGGIVYNEQFF TGTGCCAGCAGTGTTTCCCCCCGCAGCGGGGGAATTGTCTACAATGAGCAGTTCTTC
few - TRBJ2-3 TRBV6-1 CASSEAPGSTDTQYF TGTGCCAGCAGTGAAGCGCCAGGTAGCACAGATACGCAGTATTTT
- - TRBJ1-4 TRBV4-1 CASSPTLDRYEKLFF TGCGCCAGCAGCCCCACTCTGGACAGATATGAAAAACTGTTTTTT
few - TRBJ1-2 TRBV7-9 CASSLSDSGTLYGYTF TGTGCCAGCAGCTTATCGGACTCCGGCACTCTCTATGGCTACACCTTC
few - TRBJ1-4 TRBV6-5 CASSYGTTNEKLFF TGTGCCAGCAGTTACGGGACAACTAATGAAAAACTGTTTTTT
few - TRBJ1-1 TRBV5-4 CASSLGGNTEAFF TGTGCCAGCAGCTTGGGGGGAAACACTGAAGCTTTCTTT
- - TRBJ2-7 TRBV5-6 CASSANYEQYF TGTGCCAGCAGCGCCAATTACGAGCAGTACTTC
few - TRBJ1-2 TRBV6-6 CASASNYGYTF TGTGCCAGCGCATCCAACTATGGCTACACCTTC
- - TRBJ1-2 TRBV6-5 CASSYATGGGYTF TGTGCCAGCAGTTACGCGACCGGGGGTGGCTACACCTTC
few - TRBJ1-2 TRBV27 CASSAHDVGGYTF TGTGCCAGCAGTGCCCATGACGTCGGGGGCTACACCTTC
- TRBD1 TRBJ1-6 TRBV7-6 CASSHSRQGLDSPLHF TGTGCCAGCAGCCATTCGCGACAGGGATTAGATTCACCCCTCCACTTT
- - TRBJ2-2 TRBV6-5 CASSIQGTGELFF TGTGCCAGCAGTATACAGGGAACCGGGGAGCTGTTTTTT
few - TRBJ2-7 TRBV30 CAWSVRSAHYEQYF TGTGCCTGGAGTGTACGGTCGGCTCACTACGAGCAGTACTTC
- TRBD1 TRBJ1-2 TRBV30 CAWSGFGQDSYGYTF TGTGCCTGGAGCGGTTTCGGACAGGACTCCTATGGCTACACCTTC
few - TRBJ2-5 TRBV27 CASSSGDQETQYF TGTGCCAGCAGTTCGGGGGACCAAGAGACCCAGTACTTC
few - TRBJ1-2 TRBV7-2 CASSLVVNEGYTF TGTGCCAGCAGCTTAGTAGTAAACGAGGGCTACACCTTC
few - TRBJ1-5 TRBV19 CASSPLRFNQPQHF TGTGCCAGTAGCCCTCTCAGGTTCAATCAGCCCCAGCATTTT
few - TRBJ2-7 TRBV7-9 CASSPDSFHHEQYF TGTGCCAGCAGCCCGGACAGCTTTCACCACGAGCAGTACTTC
- - TRBJ1-2 TRBV11-3 CASSPGYGYTF TGTGCCAGCAGCCCGGGCTATGGCTACACCTTC
- - TRBJ1-1 TRBV30 CAWRFNTEAFF TGTGCCTGGAGGTTCAACACTGAAGCTTTCTTT
few - TRBJ1-4 TRBV20-1 CSANGVEKLFF TGCAGTGCTAATGGGGTTGAAAAACTGTTTTTT
few - TRBJ2-6 TRBV27 CASSYSGANVLTF TGTGCCAGCAGTTACTCTGGGGCCAACGTCCTGACTTTC
- - TRBJ2-7 TRBV2 CASLLSWGVISEQYF TGTGCCAGCTTACTCTCATGGGGCGTAATCTCCGAGCAGTACTTC